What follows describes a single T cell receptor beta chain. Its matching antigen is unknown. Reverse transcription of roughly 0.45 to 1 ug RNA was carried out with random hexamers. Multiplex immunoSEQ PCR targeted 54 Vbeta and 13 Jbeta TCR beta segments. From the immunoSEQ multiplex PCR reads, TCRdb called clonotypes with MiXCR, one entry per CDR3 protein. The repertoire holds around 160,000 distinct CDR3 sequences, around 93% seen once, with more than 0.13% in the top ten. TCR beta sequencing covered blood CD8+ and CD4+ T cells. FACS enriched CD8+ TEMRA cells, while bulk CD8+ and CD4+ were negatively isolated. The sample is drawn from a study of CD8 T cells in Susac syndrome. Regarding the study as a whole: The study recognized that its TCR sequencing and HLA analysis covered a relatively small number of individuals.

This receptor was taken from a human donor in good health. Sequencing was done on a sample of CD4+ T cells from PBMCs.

CDR3 coding DNA: TGTGCCAGCAGTTTGGGACAGTGGATCAATGAGCAGTTCTTC. Its translation: CASSLGQWINEQFF. The rearrangement joins TRBV6-2 or TRBV6-3 to TRBJ2-1; 7 positions match TRBD1. Trimming took 4 bases from V and 6 from J; bases not matched to a gene: 6. The CDR3 runs 14 residues. Germline CDR1 reads MNHEY; CDR2 reads SVGEGT.